Listed below are T cell receptor beta chains from one sample, sequenced in a study of cytomegalovirus exposure and HLA in healthy donors. Only in-frame clones appear in the TCRdb table, and some are missing; sequencing was by immunoSEQ multiplex PCR. The table includes roughly 300,000 clones, about nine tenths detected once. The sequenced sample was PBMCs. These receptors were obtained from a man aged 35 to 55 in good health and CMV-seropositive. The CDR3 runs from the conserved cysteine through the conserved F or W. D genes are given only for firm matches. Some rows mark clone size as missing; the rest say once, few, many or name a class of expanded clone.

v_gene	abundance	j_gene	d_gene	CDR3nt	CDR3aa
TRBV19	.	TRBJ1-5	.	TGTGCCAGTAGTCCCGGCCGGGAGGGAAGGAGCAATCAGCCCCAGCATTTT	CASSPGREGRSNQPQHF
TRBV15	.	TRBJ1-1	.	TGTGCCACCAGCAGAGATGGCAGGGACACTGAAGCTTTCTTT	CATSRDGRDTEAFF
TRBV10-3	few	TRBJ2-1	.	TGTGCCATCAGTGAGTCACCCGCGACAAACAGGCGCGATGAGCAGTTCTTC	CAISESPATNRRDEQFF
TRBV18	.	TRBJ1-1	TRBD1	TGTGCCAGCTCACCACGGACAGGGCGGGACACTGAAGCTTTCTTT	CASSPRTGRDTEAFF
TRBV5-4	.	TRBJ2-1	TRBD1	TGTGCCAGCAGCGGGGACAGAAATGAGCAGTTCTTC	CASSGDRNEQFF
TRBV19	.	TRBJ2-2	.	TGTGCCAGTAGGCCAGGGACTCACGCGAACACCGGGGAGCTGTTTTTT	CASRPGTHANTGELFF
TRBV28	.	TRBJ2-1	TRBD1	TGTGCCAGCACCACTCCGGCTTTTGGTGGACAGGCTGCCTACAATGAGCAGTTCTTC	CASTTPAFGGQAAYNEQFF
TRBV2	.	TRBJ1-2	.	TGTGCCAGCAGTGAAGGTGAGCTCTGGGGCTACACCTTC	CASSEGELWGYTF
TRBV11-2	.	TRBJ2-7	TRBD1	TGTGCCAGCAGCCCAGGGACAGGGGGCTTCGAGCAGTACTTC	CASSPGTGGFEQYF
TRBV28	.	TRBJ2-7	.	TGTGCCAGCAGCCCCCACTCCAAGGAGCAGTACTTC	CASSPHSKEQYF
TRBV18	.	TRBJ1-6	.	TGTGCCAGCTCACTTCTTGGACAGAATAATTCACCCCTCCACTTT	CASSLLGQNNSPLHF
TRBV19	.	TRBJ2-3	TRBD1	TGTGCCAGTAGTATAGGGGCAGGGGGCGCAGATACGCAGTATTTT	CASSIGAGGADTQYF
TRBV5-6	few	TRBJ2-7	TRBD2	TGTGCCAGCAGCACCAGACTAGCGGGAGCCCCGCAACTCTACGAGCAGTACTTC	CASSTRLAGAPQLYEQYF
TRBV9	.	TRBJ2-1	TRBD2	TGTGCCAGCAGCGTACCTGGACCGGGAGGGCCATTGACCTCGAGCTCCTACAATGAGCAGTTCTTC	CASSVPGPGGPLTSSSYNEQFF
TRBV28	.	TRBJ1-1	.	TGTGCCAGCAGTTTAACAGGGTACACTGAAACTTTCTTT	CASSLTGYTETFF
TRBV13	.	TRBJ2-3	TRBD2	TGTGCCAGCAGCCTACGGACTAGCGGGGTCGTGGATACGCAGTATTTT	CASSLRTSGVVDTQYF
TRBV15	once	TRBJ1-5	.	TGTGCCACCAGCAGAGTTTCGGGGGATGTTCAGCCCCAGCATTTT	CATSRVSGDVQPQHF
TRBV5-6	.	TRBJ1-5	.	TGTGCCAGCAGCTCAGGACAGACAAATCAGCCCCAGCATTTT	CASSSGQTNQPQHF
TRBV5-5	.	TRBJ2-7	.	TGTGCCAGCAGCCGACCCGGGACACGTAACTACGAGCAGTACTTC	CASSRPGTRNYEQYF
TRBV7-9	.	TRBJ2-2	TRBD2	TGTGCCAGCAGTGGTCGGGAGGCCGTCACCGGGGAGCTGTTTTTT	CASSGREAVTGELFF
TRBV5-1	.	TRBJ1-1	.	TGCGCCAGCAGCTTAGGTGTAAGCAGGGCCAACACTGAAGCTTTCTTT	CASSLGVSRANTEAFF
TRBV6-6	once	TRBJ2-2	TRBD2	TGTGCCAGCAGCCGCCCGGGGGGTGGGGAGCTGTTTTTT	CASSRPGGGELFF
TRBV5-1	.	TRBJ2-3	TRBD2	TGCGCCAGCAGCCCCAACCTAGCGGGAGAACGCACAGATACGCAGTATTTT	CASSPNLAGERTDTQYF
TRBV4-3	.	TRBJ2-1	.	TGCGCCAGCAGCCAAAACCCCCCGGAGCATGAGCAGTTCTTC	CASSQNPPEHEQFF
TRBV4-1	few	TRBJ2-1	TRBD1	TGCGCCAGCAGCCAAGATCGAGGGAGCAGGGGGCTCGGTGAGCAGTTCTTC	CASSQDRGSRGLGEQFF
TRBV19	.	TRBJ1-5	.	TGTGCCAGCAGAGTAGGGGTTAGCAATCAGCCCCAGCATTTT	CASRVGVSNQPQHF
TRBV2	.	TRBJ2-7	TRBD2	TGTGCCAGCAGTGAAGGGGGACTAGCGGGAGTCCACGAGCAGTACTTC	CASSEGGLAGVHEQYF
TRBV4-2	few	TRBJ1-3	.	TGTGCCAGCAGCCCAGGGGATGGCGCCGGGAACACCATATATTTT	CASSPGDGAGNTIYF
TRBV27	.	TRBJ2-7	.	TGTGCCAGCAGTTTAACCAGGGTGGTGGACGAGCAGTACTTC	CASSLTRVVDEQYF
TRBV7-9	.	TRBJ2-1	TRBD2	TGTGCCAGCATCAATGGACTAGCGGATTCCTACAATGAGCAGTTCTTC	CASINGLADSYNEQFF
TRBV11-3	.	TRBJ2-3	TRBD1	TGTGCCAGCAGCTTAGGGGACAGGGGGCGGTCAGATACGCAGTATTTT	CASSLGDRGRSDTQYF
TRBV7-9	.	TRBJ1-2	.	TGTGCCAGCAGCTTAATAGGTGACAGAGGCTATGGCTACACCTTC	CASSLIGDRGYGYTF
TRBV6-5	.	TRBJ1-2	TRBD1	TGTGCCAGCAGTCCGATGGGACAGAACTATGGCTACACCTTC	CASSPMGQNYGYTF
TRBV13	.	TRBJ2-3	.	TGTGCCAGCAGACGCGGCACGGAGGATACGCAGTATTTT	CASRRGTEDTQYF
TRBV25-1	.	TRBJ2-5	TRBD1	TGTGCCAGCAGTGAGGGACAGGAGGTTTACGGAGAGACCCAGTACTTC	CASSEGQEVYGETQYF
TRBV11-2	.	TRBJ1-1	.	TGTGCCAGCAGTGGGCCCGGGAGGGGCACTGAAGCTTTCTTT	CASSGPGRGTEAFF
TRBV19	once	TRBJ2-7	TRBD2	TGTGCCAGTAGTGTCCATAGCGGGAGTCTCTACGAGCAGTACTTC	CASSVHSGSLYEQYF
TRBV6-5	.	TRBJ2-5	.	TGTGCCAGCAGCTCACTACAGGACGAGCAAGAGACCCAGTACTTC	CASSSLQDEQETQYF